This TCR beta chain comes out of a study of human T cells and chemical hapten exposure. Study-level information: Small pooled library volume differences chiefly drove per-sample TCR yield variation. Study observations and caveats: Controls had significantly fewer large CDR3 similarity clusters than were formed by expanded TCRs.

Time point: patch test 2, 6 weeks after DPC sensitization. Treatment defined: therapeutic diphenylcyclopropenone sensitization with weekly scalp DPC. This clonotype was detected ten times or more. Antigen: not known. TCRdb re-derived calls from the RACE reads in MiXCR, one entry per CDR3 protein. The table records 75,000 to 95,000 distinct CDR3 sequences, roughly 11% of them present only once. Germline-derived CDR1 and CDR2 are KGHSY and FQNENV. V lost 4 bases and J lost 5, with 17 bases in between. CDR3 length: 15 amino acids. The sequence was obtained from a man aged 35-49 years with alopecia areata. Some clones in this sample may be carry-over from other donors' samples. The chain carries TRBV16 and TRBJ1-1; D gene unclear. The sample was whole blood, taken in connection with sensitization to the hapten diphenylcyclopropenone (DPC). The CDR3 nucleotides are TGTGCCAGCAGCCCTCCGGGGAGGGCGGGGACTGAAGCTTTCTTT. This codes for CASSPPGRAGTEAFF.